This TCR beta chain was profiled in a study of blood T cell repertoires in COVID-19 (dated by TCRdb to about 2020). Background for the entire study: Samples from collaborators originated in the United States, Italy and Spain and spanned both the acute and convalescent phases of COVID-19. The repertoires were released in a freely available public database intended as a resource for research on the immune response to SARS-CoV-2. Nearly every sample came with metadata listing a de-identified subject ID, COVID-19 status, age in years and sex. The prospective study material was composed of cDNA or gDNA derived from T cells, B-cell-depleted T cells, or PBMCs. The dataset comprised deeply sampled blood TCRbeta repertoires from subjects exposed to, actively infected with, or recovered from COVID-19. Where HLA class I and class II types were available, the types were taken from metadata supplied by the sample provider, not from assay-based typing. The samples were drawn from the first 160 participants of the ongoing ImmuneRACE study and from 1,254 subjects provided by 6 global collaborators.

On this clone itself: The antigen it recognizes is unknown. Base qualities were left out, and no much larger clone turns up one base away.

The immunoSEQ Assay, a bias-controlled multiplex PCR, was used to amplify TCRbeta CDR3 regions from genomic DNA. In the paper's pipeline: Within the assay, amplification of reference gene primers was used to estimate how many nucleated cells each sample contained. To quantify the absolute abundance of each unique TCRbeta CDR3 rearrangement, sequence reads were collapsed and filtered. Productive Simpson clonality was computed per sample as the square root of Simpson's diversity index over productive rearrangements. As stored in TCRdb, this immuneACCESS dataset retains in-frame rearrangements with V and J assigned. A fraction of the clones does not appear; measured against another copy, unresolved V genes explain less than half of the discrepancy, and the remainder lacks a known reason. That table supplies the V and J calls and clone size; D and trimming were determined from the DNA. The sample table records 150,000 or so clones; over 85% of these occur just once. The ten largest clones take up about 5% of the sample.

According to the germline V gene, CDR1 reads SGHTA and CDR2 reads FQGNSA. Inclusive of the bounding cysteine and phenylalanine, the CDR3 is 16 residues long. Left in the record is the CDR3 DNA by itself, 48 bases read in frame from the first base. V lost 3 bases and J lost 3 bases, and the count of bases not matched to a germline gene is 1. Study-wide conclusions, independent of this receptor: The amount of clinical and demographic metadata varied by source and participant and was provided uncurated.

The collaborating institutions used their own protocols to collect whole blood in K2EDTA tubes. For TCRbeta analysis, collaborator samples were shipped as frozen whole blood, as isolated PBMCs, or as DNA extracted from either sample type. The specimen sequenced was peripheral blood. This TCR derives from a woman between 50 and 59 years old with acute or convalescent COVID-19. The rearrangement joined TRBV7-2 to TRBJ2-3; 15 central bases correspond to TRBD2. The bases are TGTGCCAGCAGCTTGGGACTAGCGGGAGGTACAGATACGCAGTATTTT. Its product reads: CASSLGLAGGTDTQYF.